These 14 T cell receptor beta chains were all obtained from the same sample, sequenced in a study of cytomegalovirus exposure and HLA in healthy donors. PCR employed 60 Vbeta and 13 Jbeta primers. Assay: immunoSEQ multiplex PCR; the TCRdb copy retains only in-frame clones and omits some. The table has about 190,000 clones, 79% seen once; the top ten hold about 1.6%. Sequenced material: PBMCs. The receptors originated from a woman in her forties or fifties in good health and CMV-seronegative.

V usage is TRBV19 and J usage is TRBJ1-6; TRBD1 agrees at 7 bases. The trim removed 6 bases at V and 9 bases at J, leaving 5 bases unmatched. The CDR3 covers 13 residues. Germline assignment: CDR1 LNHDA and CDR2 SQIVND (reference sequence). CDR3 sequence: CASSTGVGSPLHF. The DNA for the CDR3 is TGTGCCAGTAGCACAGGGGTGGGTTCACCCCTCCACTTT.

This clone has more than one count but fewer than ten. This sequence joins TRBV6-6 and TRBJ1-5, with a possible D match to TRBD1 (5 bases). Trimming removed 11 bases from V and 0 bases from J, with 14 bases in between. This CDR3 is built from 14 residues. Germline CDR1 is MNHNY and CDR2 is SVGAGI (reference sequence). CDR3 residues: CAAWGENSNQPQHF. CDR3 DNA sequence: TGTGCCGCCTGGGGGGAGAATAGCAATCAGCCCCAGCATTTT.

The DNA of the CDR3 is TGTGCCAGCAGTGTAACAGGGGGGAGTGAGCAGTTCTTC. Its protein product is CASSVTGGSEQFF. This chain connects TRBV2 to TRBJ2-1; the match to TRBD1 covers 8 bases. Germline V gene sequence: CDR1 SNHLY, CDR2 FYNNEI. The J segment lost 9 bases and the V segment lost 4 bases, leaving 5 bases of the junction unmatched. The CDR3 totals 13 residues.

The J gene is TRBJ2-3, the V gene TRBV5-1; the match to TRBD2 covers 11 bases. CDR3 length equals 18 residues. Germline V gene data show CDR1 as SGHRS and CDR2 as YFSETQ. Trimming removed 2 bases from V and 4 bases from J; junction bases left unmatched: 12. Here the CDR3 reads CASSFPSGGSTWADTQYF. The CDR3 bases are TGCGCCAGCAGCTTTCCTAGCGGGGGGTCCACATGGGCAGATACGCAGTATTTT.

V usage is TRBV7-8 and J usage is TRBJ2-5; TRBD1 matches 8 bases. V gave up 6 bases and J gave up 7 bases; unmatched junction bases: 16. CDR3 size: 16 residues. The germline gives CDR1 SGHVS, CDR2 FQNEAQ. CDR3 bases: TGTGCCAGCAGTCAGGGACAGGCCACCTTTCTGTGGACCCAGTACTTC. Translated, it gives CASSQGQATFLWTQYF.

V is TRBV6-4 and J is TRBJ2-1; unclear D gene. This CDR3 has 16 residues. The V gene lost 0 bases and the J gene lost 0 bases, with 9 bases spanning the gap. CDR1 is MRHNA, CDR2 SNTAGT, per germline. CDR3 nucleotide sequence: TGTGCCAGCAGTGACTCTCCCCGGAGCTCCTACAATGAGCAGTTCTTC. Its protein is CASSDSPRSSYNEQFF.

This rearrangement joins TRBV6-5 to TRBJ2-5; weak D call: TRBD1 (6 bases). Deletions cut 2 bases from V and 4 bases from J, with 17 bases between. The germline V gene has CDR1 MNHEY and CDR2 SVGAGI. The CDR3 contains 16 residues. CDR3 coding DNA: TGTGCCAGCAGTTACACGTGGGACACTCCGGGAGAGACCCAGTACTTC. Translating gives CASSYTWDTPGETQYF.

This chain uses TRBV4-1 with TRBJ2-5; D might be TRBD1 (6 bases). The CDR3 contains 15 residues. V gave up 3 bases and J gave up 4 bases, with 15 bases separating them. The germline CDR1 and CDR2 sequences are MGHRA and YSYEKL. Here the CDR3 reads CASSQVGGAAETQYF. In nucleotides, the CDR3 is TGCGCCAGCAGCCAGGTAGGGGGTGCTGCAGAGACCCAGTACTTC.

This chain uses TRBV4-3 with TRBJ1-1, with D unresolved. Deletions cut 1 base from V and 1 base from J, with 4 bases between. Per the germline V gene, CDR1 is LGHNA and CDR2 is YSLEER. CDR3 length equals 13 residues. CDR3: CASSQAGNTEAFF. The DNA for the CDR3 is TGCGCCAGCAGCCAAGCAGGGAACACTGAAGCTTTCTTT.

This clone has more than one count but fewer than ten. This chain joins TRBV5-5 and TRBJ2-7; weak D call: TRBD2 (6 bases). Trimming stripped 1 base from V and 7 bases from J, with 12 bases between. The CDR3 totals 13 residues. The V gene's germline CDR1 is SGHKS and CDR2 YYEKEE (reference sequence). In DNA, the CDR3 is TGTGCCAGCAGCTTGTACGGAGGGGAGGAGCAGTACTTC. This translates into CASSLYGGEEQYF.

This clone was counted a few times. V and J are TRBV19 and TRBJ2-7; 10 bases are a match to TRBD1. Germline assignment: CDR1 LNHDA and CDR2 SQIVND (reference sequence). The CDR3 consists of 14 residues. The J segment lost 5 bases and the V segment lost 6 bases, leaving 7 bases of the junction unmatched. The CDR3 reads CASRDGDRGNEQYF. CDR3 in DNA: TGTGCCAGTAGGGATGGGGACAGGGGAAACGAGCAGTACTTC.

This chain joins TRBV7-9 and TRBJ2-1; possible D gene TRBD1, 5 bases. Germline V gene data show CDR1 as SEHNR and CDR2 as FQNEAQ (reference sequence). Trimming stripped 5 bases from V and 8 bases from J, with 19 bases between. This CDR3 contains 15 residues. CDR3 bases: TGTGCCAGCAGCCCCCTGGCGACGTGGGGCGATGAGCAGTTCTTC. Its protein is CASSPLATWGDEQFF.

Written as DNA, the CDR3 is TGTGCCAGCAGTCAGAGGGGGCACATTCAGTACTTC. As protein: CASSQRGHIQYF. The V call is TRBV6-5, the J call TRBJ2-4; 7 bases map to TRBD1. This CDR3 is built from 12 residues. Germline CDR1 is MNHEY and CDR2 is SVGAGI. The ends lost 5 bases at V and 8 bases at J; junction bases unmatched: 3.

The chain joins TRBV5-6 to TRBJ2-3; TRBD2 matches 7 bases. This CDR3 has 15 amino acids. V was clipped by 3 bases and J by 2 bases; unmatched bases: 6. Germline values: CDR1 SGHDT, CDR2 YYEEEE. CDR3 bases: TGTGCCAGCAGCTCTCGGGGGGTCTACACAGATACGCAGTATTTT. The encoded protein is CASSSRGVYTDTQYF.